The present T cell receptor beta chain was sequenced within a study of T cell clonality in common variable immunodeficiency. Findings and limits, study-wide: Fewer deletions and N-nucleotide insertions were reportedly seen in common variable immunodeficiency TCR beta sequences.

As concerns this clone: Its antigen is not identified. The read halts 3 residues ahead of the CDR3 end, with the missing end drawn from the germline J gene.

Data came from immunoSEQ multiplex PCR; TCRdb stores just in-frame clones and leaves some out. This sample carries about 7,000 clones, none of them present only once. Trimming cost V 4 bases and J 2 bases, with 6 bases left between them. This CDR3 is built from 12 residues. Germline-derived CDR1 and CDR2 are MNHNS and SASEGT. Aged roughly 9 to 70 years, CVID subjects averaged around 40 years old. The chain is built from TRBV6-1 and TRBJ2-7, with a possible D match to TRBD2 (5 bases). Sequenced material: peripheral blood mononuclear cells. The receptor was isolated from a human donor with common variable immunodeficiency. CDR3 amino acids: CASSVGAYEQYF. CDR3 DNA, as far as it was read: TGTGCCAGCAGTGTCGGGGCCTACGAG.